A single sample gave rise to the 10 T cell receptor beta chains below, sequenced in a study of T-cell reconstitution after alpha-beta-depleted transplantation in children. It was with unique molecular identifiers that the TCRbeta library was prepared. TCRdb called the PCR reads again in MiXCR, with one record for every CDR3 protein. The repertoire holds around 700,000 distinct CDR3 sequences, with about 12% as singletons. This material consisted of PBMCs, taken before TCRalphabeta/CD19-depleted stem cell transplant. These receptors came from a girl aged 2 to 9 with congenital amegakaryocytic thrombocytopenia, due to receive a stem cell transplant.

This clonotype has only a few counts. The V call is TRBV7-8, the J call TRBJ1-5, with TRBD1 identical over 11 bases. V dropped 8 bases and J dropped 6; count of bases not matched to a gene: 6. Germline V gene data show CDR1 as SGHVS and CDR2 as FQNEAQ. The CDR3 totals 14 residues. CDR3 in DNA: TGTGCCAGCGCCGGGACAGGGGGAGGTCAGCCCCAGCATTTT. It translates to CASAGTGGGQPQHF.

Many counts were recorded for this clonotype. The chain couples TRBV11-2 to TRBJ2-5; no clear D. This CDR3 region has 16 residues. V was clipped by 1 base and J by 1 base, with 13 bases between them. CDR1 and CDR2 (germline): SGHAT, FQNNGV. CDR3 in DNA: TGTGCCAGCAGCTTAGGGGTTTCTGTCCCCCAAGAGACCCAGTACTTC. Amino acids: CASSLGVSVPQETQYF.

In regard to this clonotype: With a much larger clone just one base away, this may be a read error. This chain connects TRBV5-1 to TRBJ2-7, with 7 bases fitting TRBD2. The CDR3 covers 15 residues. CDR1 and CDR2 (germline): SGHRS, YFSETQ. The CDR3 is CASSPERLRDYEQSF. The CDR3 DNA sequence: TGCGCCAGCAGCCCGGAAAGGTTGCGGGACTACGAGCAGTCCTTC.

The chain uses TRBV20-1 and TRBJ1-2; D is uncertain. The V gene's germline CDR1 is DFQATT and CDR2 SNEGSKA (reference sequence). Trimming removed 3 bases from V and 5 bases from J, with 10 bases in between. The CDR3 runs to 12 residues. The CDR3 sequence: CSASADQYGYTF. The DNA of the CDR3 is TGCAGTGCTAGCGCGGACCAGTATGGCTACACCTTC.

The J gene is TRBJ2-7, the V gene TRBV10-3; D is unresolved. This CDR3 has 13 residues. V gave up 6 bases and J gave up 5 bases, with 14 bases separating them. Germline assignment: CDR1 ENHRY and CDR2 SYGVKD. The chain's CDR3 is CAIRTPGDDEQYF. The CDR3 DNA follows: TGTGCCATCAGGACACCGGGTGACGACGAGCAGTACTTC.

The chain combines TRBV4-1 with TRBJ2-7, with 7 bases lining up with TRBD2. V gave up 1 base and J gave up 4 bases; unmatched junction bases: 13. CDR1 is MGHRA and CDR2 is YSYEKL in the germline V gene. CDR3 length: 17 amino acids. The DNA of the CDR3 is TGCGCCAGCAGCCAAGTGATTCAGACTAGCCATCCGTACGAGCAGTACTTC. Protein product: CASSQVIQTSHPYEQYF.

This clonotype was observed a handful of times. The rearrangement links TRBV12-3 or TRBV12-4 to TRBJ2-3; D is tentatively TRBD1 or TRBD2 (5 bases each). This CDR3 is built from 14 residues. Trimming stripped 7 bases from V and 2 bases from J, with 13 bases between. CDR3 nucleotides: TGTGCCAGCACCCGGGACGGAGCCACAGATACGCAGTATTTT. Its protein is CASTRDGATDTQYF.

In this sample, this clonotype turned up many times. The V call is TRBV25-1, the J call TRBJ2-3, with 12 bases identical to TRBD1. CDR3 size: 19 residues. Germline V lookup: CDR1 MGHDK, CDR2 SYGVNS. The V segment lost 10 bases and the J segment 0 bases; nucleotides outside the gene matches: 17. The CDR3 coding sequence is TGTGCCACTCTAATAAACGGGGGACAGGGGGCTGATAGCACAGATACGCAGTATTTT. The encoded protein is CATLINGGQGADSTDTQYF.

DNA for the CDR3: TGTGCCAGCATCCCCAACCTGAACACCGGGGAGCTGTTTTTT. As protein: CASIPNLNTGELFF. This chain joins TRBV7-9 and TRBJ2-2, with no clear D. Trimming removed 7 bases from V and 1 base from J, with 10 bases in between. Germline V gene data show CDR1 as SEHNR and CDR2 as FQNEAQ (reference sequence). This CDR3 region has 14 residues.

This clonotype appeared many times. CDR3 loop: CASSQLAGLNYEQYF. The CDR3 DNA sequence: TGTGCCAGCAGTCAACTAGCGGGTCTAAACTACGAGCAGTACTTC. The chain recombines TRBV3-1 with TRBJ2-7, with TRBD2 identical over 9 bases. Germline CDR1 LGHDT, CDR2 YNNKEL (reference sequence). The CDR3 is made up of 15 amino acids. Germline trimming cut 6 bases from V and 3 bases from J; bases unmatched to any gene: 9.